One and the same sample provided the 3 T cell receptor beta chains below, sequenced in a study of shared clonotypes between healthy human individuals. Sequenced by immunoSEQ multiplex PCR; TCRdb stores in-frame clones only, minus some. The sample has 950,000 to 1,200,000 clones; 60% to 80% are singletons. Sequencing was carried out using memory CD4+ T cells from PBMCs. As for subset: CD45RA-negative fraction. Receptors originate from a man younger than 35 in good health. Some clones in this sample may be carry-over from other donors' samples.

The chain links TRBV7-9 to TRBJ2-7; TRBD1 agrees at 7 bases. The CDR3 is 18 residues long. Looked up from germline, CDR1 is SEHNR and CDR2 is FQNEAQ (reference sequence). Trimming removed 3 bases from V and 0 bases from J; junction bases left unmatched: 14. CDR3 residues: CASSFPNRQGTYSYEQYF. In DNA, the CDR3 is TGTGCCAGCAGCTTTCCAAACCGACAGGGAACCTACTCCTACGAGCAGTACTTC. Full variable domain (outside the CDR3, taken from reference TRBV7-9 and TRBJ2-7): DTGVSQNPRHKITKRGQNVTFRCDPISEHNRLYWYRQTLGQGPEFLTYFQNEAQLEKSRLLSDRFSAERPKGSFSTLEIQRTEQGDSAMYLCASSFPNRQGTYSYEQYFGPGTRLTVT.

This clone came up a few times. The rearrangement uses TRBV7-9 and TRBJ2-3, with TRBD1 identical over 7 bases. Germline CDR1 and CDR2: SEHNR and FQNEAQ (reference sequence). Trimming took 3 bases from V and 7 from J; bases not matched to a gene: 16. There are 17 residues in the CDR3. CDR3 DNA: TGTGCCAGCAGCTTTGTTCGATCCACAGGGGTGATGAATACGCAGTATTTT. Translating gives CASSFVRSTGVMNTQYF.

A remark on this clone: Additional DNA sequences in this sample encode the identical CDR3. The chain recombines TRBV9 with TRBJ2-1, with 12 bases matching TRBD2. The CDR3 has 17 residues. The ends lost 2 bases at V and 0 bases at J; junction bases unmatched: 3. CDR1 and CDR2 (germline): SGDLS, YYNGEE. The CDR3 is CASSVGLAGSSYNEQFF. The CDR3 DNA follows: TGTGCCAGCAGCGTGGGACTAGCGGGCAGCTCCTACAATGAGCAGTTCTTC. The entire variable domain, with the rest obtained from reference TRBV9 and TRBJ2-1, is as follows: DSGVTQTPKHLITATGQRVTLRCSPRSGDLSVYWYQQSLDQGLQFLIQYYNGEERAKGNILERFSAQQFPDLHSELNLSSLELGDSALYFCASSVGLAGSSYNEQFFGPGTRLTVL.